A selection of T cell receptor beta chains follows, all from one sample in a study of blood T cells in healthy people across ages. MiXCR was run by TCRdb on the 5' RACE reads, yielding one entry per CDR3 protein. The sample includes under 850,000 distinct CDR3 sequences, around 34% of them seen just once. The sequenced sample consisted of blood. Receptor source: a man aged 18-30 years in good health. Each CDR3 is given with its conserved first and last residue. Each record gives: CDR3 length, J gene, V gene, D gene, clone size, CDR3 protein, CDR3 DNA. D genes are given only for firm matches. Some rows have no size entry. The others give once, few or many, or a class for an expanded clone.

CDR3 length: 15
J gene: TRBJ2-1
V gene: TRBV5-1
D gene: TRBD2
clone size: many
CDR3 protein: CASSASGVSNNEQFF
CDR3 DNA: TGCGCCAGCAGCGCTAGCGGGGTGTCTAACAATGAGCAGTTCTTC

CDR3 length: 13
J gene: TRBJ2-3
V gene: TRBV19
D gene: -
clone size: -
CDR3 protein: CASSPPIGLAQYF
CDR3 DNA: TGTGCCAGTAGTCCTCCGATTGGTTTGGCGCAGTATTTT

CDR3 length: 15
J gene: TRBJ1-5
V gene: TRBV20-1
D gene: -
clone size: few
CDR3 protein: CSARDPGKRHQPQHF
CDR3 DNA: TGCAGTGCTAGAGACCCCGGGAAAAGGCATCAGCCCCAGCATTTT

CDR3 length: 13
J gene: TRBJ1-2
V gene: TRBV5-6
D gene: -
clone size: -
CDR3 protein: CASSAGAPYGYTF
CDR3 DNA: TGTGCCAGCAGCGCCGGGGCCCCCTATGGCTACACCTTC

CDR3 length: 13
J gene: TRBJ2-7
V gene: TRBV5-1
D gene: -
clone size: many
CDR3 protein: CASSLAQVNEQYF
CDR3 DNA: TGCGCCAGCAGCTTGGCTCAGGTCAACGAGCAGTACTTC

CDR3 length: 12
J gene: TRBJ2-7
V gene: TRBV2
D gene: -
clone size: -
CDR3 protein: CASSFDYNEQYF
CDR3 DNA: TGTGCCAGCAGCTTCGATTACAATGAGCAGTACTTC

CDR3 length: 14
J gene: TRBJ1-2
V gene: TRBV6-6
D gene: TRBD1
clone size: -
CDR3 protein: CTSSYSTGTYGYTF
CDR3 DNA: TGTACCAGCAGTTACTCGACAGGGACCTATGGCTACACCTTC

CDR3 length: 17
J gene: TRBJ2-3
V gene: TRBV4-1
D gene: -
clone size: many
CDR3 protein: CASSQESSTSSVGTQYF
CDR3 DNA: TGCGCCAGCAGCCAAGAATCGTCGACCAGCTCTGTCGGTACGCAGTATTTT

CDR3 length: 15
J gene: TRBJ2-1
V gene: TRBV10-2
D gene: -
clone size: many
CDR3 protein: CASSELADTYNEQFF
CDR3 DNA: TGCGCCAGCAGTGAGCTGGCCGATACCTACAATGAGCAGTTCTTC

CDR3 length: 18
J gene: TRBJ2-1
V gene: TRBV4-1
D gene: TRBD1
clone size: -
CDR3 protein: CASSQGTGGKSSYNEQFF
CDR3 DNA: TGCGCCAGCAGCCAAGGGACAGGGGGGAAGAGCTCCTACAATGAGCAGTTCTTC

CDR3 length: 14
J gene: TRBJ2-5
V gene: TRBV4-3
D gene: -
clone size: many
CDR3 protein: CASSQDSEQETQYF
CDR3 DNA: TGCGCCAGCAGCCAAGATTCCGAGCAAGAGACCCAGTACTTC

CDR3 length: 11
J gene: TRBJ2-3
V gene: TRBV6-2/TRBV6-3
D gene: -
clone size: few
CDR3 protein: CASSQAGTQYF
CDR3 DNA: TGTGCCAGCAGTCAAGCGGGTACGCAGTATTTT

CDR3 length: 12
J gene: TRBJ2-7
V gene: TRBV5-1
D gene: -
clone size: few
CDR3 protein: CASSFDGYEKYF
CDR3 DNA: TGCGCCAGCAGCTTCGACGGGTATGAAAAGTACTTC

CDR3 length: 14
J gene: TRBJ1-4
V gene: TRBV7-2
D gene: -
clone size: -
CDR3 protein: CASSPEATNEKLFF
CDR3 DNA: TGTGCCAGCAGCCCCGAGGCAACTAATGAAAAACTGTTTTTT

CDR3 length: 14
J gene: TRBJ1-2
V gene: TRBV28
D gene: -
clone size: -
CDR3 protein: CASSLGSGPSRYTF
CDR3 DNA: TGTGCCAGCAGTTTGGGGTCAGGCCCCTCTCGCTACACCTTC

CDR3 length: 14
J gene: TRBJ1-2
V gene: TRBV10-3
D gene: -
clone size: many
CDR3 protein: CAIRGGYPNYGYTF
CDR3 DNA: TGTGCCATCAGGGGCGGATACCCTAACTATGGCTACACCTTC

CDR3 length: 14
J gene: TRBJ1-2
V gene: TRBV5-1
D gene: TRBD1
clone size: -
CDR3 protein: CASSAKTQGDGYTF
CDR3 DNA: TGCGCCAGCAGCGCTAAGACTCAGGGGGACGGCTACACCTTC

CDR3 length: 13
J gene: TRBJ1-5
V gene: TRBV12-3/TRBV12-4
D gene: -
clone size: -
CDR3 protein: CASSMQDNQPQHF
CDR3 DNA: TGTGCCAGCAGTATGCAGGACAATCAGCCCCAGCATTTT

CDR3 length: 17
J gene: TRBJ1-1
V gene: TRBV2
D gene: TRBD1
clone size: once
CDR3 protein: CASSEGQGGADLTEAFF
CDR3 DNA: TGTGCCAGCAGTGAGGGACAGGGAGGAGCGGACCTTACCGAAGCTTTCTTT

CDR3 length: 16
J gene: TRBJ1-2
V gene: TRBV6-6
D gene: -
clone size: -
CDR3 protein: CASSYSPGGANYGYTF
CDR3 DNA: TGTGCCAGCAGTTACTCCCCGGGGGGGGCTAACTATGGCTACACCTTC

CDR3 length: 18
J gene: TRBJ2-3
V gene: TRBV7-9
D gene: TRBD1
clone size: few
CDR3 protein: CASSLGTGQGAAGDTQYF
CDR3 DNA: TGTGCCAGCAGCTTAGGTACCGGACAGGGGGCGGCGGGAGATACGCAGTATTTT

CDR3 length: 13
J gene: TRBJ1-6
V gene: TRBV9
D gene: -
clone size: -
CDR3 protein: CASSEGSLQPLHF
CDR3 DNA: TGTGCCAGCAGCGAGGGGTCCCTTCAACCCCTCCACTTT

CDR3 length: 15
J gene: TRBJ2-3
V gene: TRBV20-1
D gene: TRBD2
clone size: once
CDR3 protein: CSARDPTGGRDTQYF
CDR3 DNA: TGCAGTGCTAGAGATCCAACGGGAGGGAGAGATACGCAGTATTTT

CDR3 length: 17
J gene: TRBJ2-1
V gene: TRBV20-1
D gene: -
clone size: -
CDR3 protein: CSASLLAVGDPEGEQFF
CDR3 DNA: TGCAGTGCTAGCCTACTTGCTGTGGGGGACCCAGAAGGTGAGCAGTTCTTC

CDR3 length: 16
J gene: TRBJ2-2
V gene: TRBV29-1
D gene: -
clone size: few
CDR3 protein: CSVELGGFLNTGELFF
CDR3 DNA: TGCAGCGTTGAACTTGGAGGGTTTTTGAACACCGGGGAGCTGTTTTTT

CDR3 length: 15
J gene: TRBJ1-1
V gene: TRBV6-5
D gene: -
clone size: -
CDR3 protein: CASSFLAGRNTEAFF
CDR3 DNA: TGTGCCAGCAGTTTCCTAGCCGGGAGGAACACTGAAGCTTTCTTT

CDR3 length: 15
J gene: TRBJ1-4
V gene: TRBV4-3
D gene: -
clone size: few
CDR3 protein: CASSHRSGSNEKLFF
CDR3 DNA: TGCGCCAGCAGCCATCGGTCAGGGTCTAATGAAAAACTGTTTTTT

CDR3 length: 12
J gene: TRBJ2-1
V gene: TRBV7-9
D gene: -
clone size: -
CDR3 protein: CASSLTEGEQFF
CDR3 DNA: TGTGCCAGCAGCTTAACGGAGGGTGAGCAGTTCTTC

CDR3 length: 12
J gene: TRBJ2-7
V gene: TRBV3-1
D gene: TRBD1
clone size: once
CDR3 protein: CASSQGTGEQYF
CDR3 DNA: TGTGCCAGCAGCCAAGGGACAGGCGAGCAGTACTTC

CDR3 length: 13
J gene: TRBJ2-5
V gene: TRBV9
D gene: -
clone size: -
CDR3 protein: CASSGRSRNEQYF
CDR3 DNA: TGTGCCAGCAGCGGCAGGTCACGCAATGAGCAGTACTTC

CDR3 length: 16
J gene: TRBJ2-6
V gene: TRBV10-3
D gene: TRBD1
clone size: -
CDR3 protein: CAIYGTGGNGANVLTF
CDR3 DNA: TGTGCCATCTACGGGACAGGGGGGAATGGGGCCAACGTCCTGACTTTC

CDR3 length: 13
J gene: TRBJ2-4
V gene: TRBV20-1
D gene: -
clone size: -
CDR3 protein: CSATSDGKNIQYF
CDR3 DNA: TGCAGTGCTACTAGTGACGGCAAAAACATTCAGTACTTC

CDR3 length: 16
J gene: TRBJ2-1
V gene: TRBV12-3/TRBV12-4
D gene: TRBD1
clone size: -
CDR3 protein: CASTYTRDSSPNEQFF
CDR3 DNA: TGTGCCAGCACTTATACCCGGGACAGCAGCCCCAATGAGCAGTTCTTC

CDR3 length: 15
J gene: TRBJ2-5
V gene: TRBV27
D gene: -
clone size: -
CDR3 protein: CASSFGQLEGETQYF
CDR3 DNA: TGTGCCAGCAGTTTCGGTCAGTTGGAAGGGGAGACCCAGTACTTC

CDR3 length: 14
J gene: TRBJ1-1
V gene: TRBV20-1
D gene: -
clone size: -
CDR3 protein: CSARDQRLNTEAFF
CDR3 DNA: TGCAGTGCTAGAGATCAGAGGTTGAACACTGAAGCTTTCTTT

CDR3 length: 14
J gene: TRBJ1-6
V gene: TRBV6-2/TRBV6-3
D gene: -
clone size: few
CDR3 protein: CASSLRQLNSPLHF
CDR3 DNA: TGTGCCAGCAGTTTAAGACAACTTAATTCACCCCTCCACTTT

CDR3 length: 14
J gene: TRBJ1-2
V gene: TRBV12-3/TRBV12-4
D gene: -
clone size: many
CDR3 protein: CASSLLGQGDGYTF
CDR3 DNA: TGTGCCAGCAGTTTATTAGGTCAGGGCGACGGCTACACCTTC

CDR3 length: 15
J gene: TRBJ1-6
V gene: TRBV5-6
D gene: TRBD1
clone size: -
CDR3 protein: CASSADRGLSSPPHF
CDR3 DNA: TGTGCCAGCAGCGCGGACAGGGGGCTGAGTTCACCCCCCCACTTT